Presented here are 29 T cell receptor beta chains from one specimen sequenced in a study of CD8+CD57+ T cells in acquired aplastic anemia. Patients included in sequencing had previously demonstrated CD8+CD57+ cell expansion by flow cytometry. The study profiled TCR beta VDJ and CDR3 using genomic DNA as template. TCRdb analysed the reads with MiXCR anew, one entry per CDR3 protein. The sample lists 450,000 to 600,000 distinct CDR3 sequences; around 30% were seen once. Sequencing was carried out using sorted CD4+, CD8+, or CD8+CD57+ T cells (not recorded which) from PBMCs. These receptors were obtained from a human donor with aplastic anemia.

This clonotype came up a few times. Because it lacks the conserved phenylalanine or tryptophan at the end, this CDR3 is likely a read error. The chain recombines TRBV12-3 or TRBV12-4 with TRBJ2-7, with D possibly TRBD1 on 6 matching bases. This CDR3 has 13 amino acids. Trimming cost V 5 bases and J 2 bases, with 10 bases left between them. CDR3 DNA sequence: TGTGCCAGCAGTCTGGACAGAACCTACGAGCAGTACTCC. As protein: CASSLDRTYEQYS.

This rearrangement joins TRBV6-2 or TRBV6-3 to TRBJ2-7; 12 nucleotides line up with TRBD2. With 7 bases clipped from V and 2 bases from J, the junction kept 6 bases outside the gene matches. The CDR3 has 15 amino acids. Germline loops: CDR1 MNHEY, CDR2 SVGEGT. The CDR3 here is CASTRTSGVTYEQYF. CDR3 coding DNA: TGTGCCAGCACTCGGACTAGCGGGGTTACCTACGAGCAGTACTTC.

This clonotype was counted at least ten times. The CDR3: CASSVPGLAGKQQYF. The CDR3, as DNA: TGTGCCAGCAGTGTACCGGGACTAGCGGGAAAACAGCAGTACTTC. The chain carries TRBV6-1 and TRBJ2-7; 13 positions match TRBD2. With 4 bases clipped from V and 8 bases from J, the junction kept 8 bases outside the gene matches. Per the germline V gene, CDR1 is MNHNS and CDR2 is SASEGT. There are 15 residues in the CDR3.

The rearrangement links TRBV11-2 to TRBJ2-5, with 10 bases aligning to TRBD1. This CDR3 has 15 residues. Trimming cost V 6 bases and J 2 bases; bases outside gene matches: 6. Germline V gives CDR1 SGHAT, CDR2 FQNNGV. The CDR3 nucleotides read TGTGCCAGCAGTATTGGGACAGGGGTTCAAGAGACCCAGTACTTC. Translating gives CASSIGTGVQETQYF. The full variable domain, with the rest looked up from reference TRBV11-2 and TRBJ2-5, is EAGVAQSPRYKIIEKRQSVAFWCNPISGHATLYWYQQILGQGPKLLIQFQNNGVVDDSQLPKDRFSAERLKGVDSTLKIQPAKLEDSAVYLCASSIGTGVQETQYFGPGTRLLVL.

The chain combines TRBV24-1 with TRBJ2-3; 8 bases fit TRBD1. The germline gives CDR1 KGHDR, CDR2 SFDVKD. Losses at the gene ends were 7 bases for V and 9 bases for J; bases not matched to a gene: 8. The CDR3 is 13 amino acids. The CDR3 spells CATRAGGSATQYF. The CDR3 bases are TGTGCCACCAGGGCAGGGGGCTCTGCGACGCAGTATTTT.

This clonotype came up many times. The rearrangement links TRBV10-3 to TRBJ2-5, with TRBD2 identical over 8 bases. Trimming cost V 0 bases and J 3 bases; bases outside gene matches: 3. CDR1 is ENHRY, CDR2 SYGVKD, per germline. This CDR3 has 15 amino acids. The CDR3 coding sequence is TGTGCCATCAGTGAGTCTAGCGGGAACGAAGAGACCCAGTACTTC. Translating gives CAISESSGNEETQYF.

This clonotype turned up a few times. The chain carries TRBV5-5 and TRBJ2-3; D not certain. The length of the CDR3 is 15 residues. Germline values: CDR1 SGHKS, CDR2 YYEKEE (reference sequence). V lost 1 base and J lost 2, with 11 bases in between. The CDR3 loop is CASSLLLGITDTQYF. The CDR3 coding sequence is TGTGCCAGCAGCTTGTTGTTGGGAATCACAGATACGCAGTATTTT.

The chain recombines TRBV12-3 or TRBV12-4 with TRBJ2-5; 10 bases line up with TRBD2. V trimming: 5 bases; J trimming: 14 bases; junction bases outside the gene matches: 11. The CDR3 has 13 residues. CDR3 loop: CASSITAGGPNYF. CDR3 nucleotide sequence: TGTGCCAGCAGTATTACAGCGGGAGGGCCGAATTACTTC.

This rearrangement joins TRBV10-3 to TRBJ2-7, with D possibly being TRBD1 (7 bases). The CDR3 is made up of 14 amino acids. Germline-derived CDR1 and CDR2 are ENHRY and SYGVKD. The germline V and J ends were trimmed by 10 bases and 2 bases, with 18 bases remaining between them. Here the CDR3 reads CASRAGQQTYEQYF. The CDR3 DNA reads TGTGCCAGCAGGGCGGGACAGCAAACCTACGAGCAGTACTTC.

This clonotype was counted ten times or more. At one of its ends the junction is not consistent with the germline gene, which may arise from a read error. The chain links TRBV10-3 to TRBJ2-3; D tentatively fits TRBD1 or TRBD2 (7 bases each). Germline V gene sequence: CDR1 ENHRY, CDR2 SYGVKD. This CDR3 spans 13 amino acids. The CDR3 is CAFRGEGRDTQYF. CDR3 coding DNA: TGTGCCTTCAGGGGGGAGGGGAGGGATACGCAGTATTTT.

This clonotype was observed a few times. The chain has TRBV11-3 and TRBJ1-1; D possibly corresponds to TRBD1 (5 bases). Germline V gene lookup returns CDR1 SGHNT and CDR2 YENEEA. The ends were cut back, 5 bases at V and 7 bases at J, with 17 bases in the middle. CDR3 size: 14 residues. CDR3 DNA sequence: TGTGCCAGCAGCGACGGGGCAGGGCAGGGTGAAGCTTTCTTT. Protein product: CASSDGAGQGEAFF.

The chain couples TRBV7-8 to TRBJ2-7, with D possibly called TRBD1 or TRBD2 (5 bases each). CDR3 length: 16 amino acids. CDR1 and CDR2 from the germline V gene are SGHVS and FQNEAQ. V was pared by 5 bases and J by 5 bases, with 22 bases between. The CDR3 protein is CASSPLPGPAFHEQYF. In nucleotides, the CDR3 is TGTGCCAGCAGCCCTCTTCCGGGACCAGCTTTCCACGAGCAGTACTTC.

The chain couples TRBV5-1 to TRBJ2-7; possibly TRBD2 for D (6 bases). This CDR3 has 15 residues. Trimming left V 4 bases short and J 4 bases short, with 18 bases between. The germline gives CDR1 SGHRS, CDR2 YFSETQ. The CDR3 nucleotides are TGCGCCAGCAGCCTACAGGTGGGGGGAGGATACGAGCAGTACTTC. Amino acid sequence: CASSLQVGGGYEQYF.

This clonotype was picked up many times. The genes are TRBV6-1 and TRBJ1-5, with 7 bases that match TRBD1. There are 14 residues in the CDR3. Germline CDR1 reads MNHNS; CDR2 reads SASEGT. The junction had 3 bases not matched to a gene; V was cut back by 6 bases and J by 1 base. CDR3 nucleotides: TGTGCCAGCAGGGACAGGTGGAGCAATCAGCCCCAGCATTTT. As protein: CASRDRWSNQPQHF.

This clonotype was counted a few times. This clone may be a read error of a much larger clone one base away. The gene calls are TRBV2 and TRBJ2-3; D is perhaps TRBD1 (5 bases). Germline assignment: CDR1 SNHLY and CDR2 FYNNEI. The CDR3 totals 15 residues. Trimming took 3 bases from V and 1 from J, leaving 11 bases between them. CDR3 DNA: TGTGCCAGCAGTGATTTACCACAGGGCACAGATACGCAGTATTTT. This sequence encodes CASSDLPQGTDTQYF.

The rearrangement joins TRBV2 to TRBJ2-7, with D perhaps TRBD1 (5 bases). Germline V gene data show CDR1 as SNHLY and CDR2 as FYNNEI. Between the trimmed V and J ends, which lost 3 bases and 3 bases, there was a span of 6 bases. The CDR3 runs 12 residues. The DNA for the CDR3 is TGTGCCAGCAGTGACAGGGTCTACGAGCAGTACGTC. Translation: CASSDRVYEQYV.

This clonotype was seen at least ten times. V gene TRBV14 combines with J gene TRBJ1-1, with D hard to call. The V end lost 4 bases, the J end lost 5 bases, and 11 bases lay between the germline ends. The CDR3 contains 13 residues. Germline lookup yields CDR1 SGHDN and CDR2 FVKESK. The CDR3 here is CASSPQLGTEAFF. Written as DNA, the CDR3 is TGTGCCAGCAGCCCCCAACTTGGAACTGAAGCTTTCTTT.

The gene calls are TRBV3-1 and TRBJ1-5; D is undetermined. V was shortened by 1 base and J by 10 bases, with 8 bases between the two germline ends. The CDR3 length is 12 residues. Germline V gene lookup returns CDR1 LGHDT and CDR2 YNNKEL (reference sequence). CDR3 residues: CASSQANKPQHF. As DNA, the CDR3 is TGTGCCAGCAGCCAAGCCAACAAACCCCAGCATTTT.

This chain links TRBV5-1 with TRBJ2-2, with 10 bases that match TRBD1. V gave up 5 bases and J gave up 2 bases; unmatched junction bases: 9. The germline V gene has CDR1 SGHRS and CDR2 YFSETQ. CDR3 length: 17 residues. The chain's CDR3 is CASRETGGVENTGELFF. CDR3 nucleotide sequence: TGCGCCAGCAGAGAGACAGGGGGCGTAGAAAACACCGGGGAGCTGTTTTTT.

This clonotype was counted at least ten times. The J gene is TRBJ1-5, the V gene TRBV19; no clear D gene. The CDR3 covers 14 residues. Germline V gene lookup returns CDR1 LNHDA and CDR2 SQIVND (reference sequence). Trimming removed 5 bases at V and 3 bases at J, with 11 bases between. The CDR3 here is CASSWGWNNQPQHF. The CDR3 DNA reads TGTGCCAGTAGTTGGGGTTGGAACAATCAGCCCCAGCATTTT. Complete variable domain (other parts from reference TRBV19 and TRBJ1-5): DGGITQSPKYLFRKEGQNVTLSCEQNLNHDAMYWYRQDPGQGLRLIYYSQIVNDFQKGDIAEGYSVSREKKESFPLTVTSAQKNPTAFYLCASSWGWNNQPQHFGDGTRLSIL.

The table lists this clonotype with a few counts. The CDR3 sequence: CASSLFTGESYEQYF. The CDR3, as DNA: TGTGCCAGCAGCTTATTTACCGGGGAGAGCTACGAGCAGTACTTC. J is TRBJ2-7 and V is TRBV7-2; weak D call: TRBD2 (5 bases). There are 15 residues in the CDR3. Germline CDR1 SGHTA, CDR2 FQGNSA. V dropped 2 bases and J dropped 3 bases, with 14 bases sitting between them.

Many counts were recorded for this clonotype. The V call is TRBV20-1, the J call TRBJ1-6; D not certain. In germline, CDR1 is DFQATT, CDR2 SNEGSKA (reference sequence). V lost 1 base and J 3 bases, leaving 19 bases between the germline ends. The CDR3 length is 18 residues. The CDR3 here is CSARAVQQGVFYNSPLHF. The CDR3 DNA reads as TGCAGTGCTAGAGCGGTCCAACAAGGCGTATTCTATAATTCACCCCTCCACTTT.

This clonotype has just a few counts. The V call is TRBV5-5, the J call TRBJ1-1; the match to TRBD1 covers 9 bases. The germline CDR1 and CDR2 sequences are SGHKS and YYEKEE (reference sequence). V shed 3 bases, J shed 0 bases, and the junction held 6 bases outside the gene matches. The CDR3 covers 16 residues. In DNA, the CDR3 is TGTGCCAGCAGCTGGACAGGGGCCCGCTTGAACACTGAAGCTTTCTTT. Protein sequence: CASSWTGARLNTEAFF.

This clonotype was observed at least ten times. The CDR3 sequence: CASSSVGLYGYTF. The CDR3 nucleotides read TGTGCCAGCAGCTCGGTCGGTCTTTATGGCTACACCTTC. The chain employs TRBV7-9 and TRBJ1-2; D unclear. The germline CDR1 and CDR2 sequences are SEHNR and FQNEAQ (reference sequence). CDR3 length equals 13 residues. Deletions cut 4 bases from V and 5 bases from J, with 11 bases between.

Points on this clonotype: A much larger clone lies one base from this, so it may be a read error. The gene calls are TRBV19 and TRBJ1-5; TRBD1 is a possible D gene (6 bases). The CDR3 totals 15 residues. Trimming cost V 6 bases and J 3 bases, with 15 bases left between them. From germline, CDR1 is LNHDA and CDR2 SQIVND (reference sequence). The CDR3 protein is CASSSTGLYNQPQHF. DNA of the CDR3: TGTGCCAGTAGCTCAACAGGGCTTTACAATCAGCCCCAGCATTTT.

V usage is TRBV2 and J usage is TRBJ1-6; 9 bases are shared with TRBD1. Trimming took 5 bases from V and 11 from J; bases not matched to a gene: 7. Germline CDR1 is SNHLY and CDR2 is FYNNEI. This CDR3 spans 14 amino acids. CDR3: CASSYRDRVTPLHF. The CDR3 DNA reads TGTGCCAGCAGTTATCGGGACAGGGTGACACCCCTCCACTTT.

The sample holds many counts of this clonotype. The chain has TRBV20-1 and TRBJ2-5; D gene unclear. This CDR3 comprises 11 residues. CDR1 DFQATT and CDR2 SNEGSKA come from the germline V gene (reference sequence). Trimming left V 0 bases short and J 5 bases short, with 4 bases between. The CDR3 nucleotides read TGCAGTGCTAGAGATTGGGAGACCCAGTACTTC. Translated: CSARDWETQYF.

Remarks on this clonotype: At one boundary the junction diverges from the germline segment, which might be a read error. The V call is TRBV7-7, the J call TRBJ1-1, with TRBD1 identical over 7 bases. This CDR3 has 17 amino acids. The germline gives CDR1 SSHAT, CDR2 FNYEAQ (reference sequence). The CDR3 DNA follows: TGTGCTAGCAGCTTATGCGGAGGGGGCTCTTGTTACGTTGAAGCTTTCTTT. Protein product: CASSLCGGGSCYVEAFF.

This clonotype was picked up many times. CDR3 residues: CSVDRDIQETQYF. For the CDR3, the DNA is TGCAGCGTTGACAGAGACATCCAAGAGACCCAGTACTTC. The chain joins TRBV29-1 to TRBJ2-5; no firm D call. This CDR3 has 13 amino acids. Trimming left V 3 bases short and J 1 base short, with 9 bases between. The germline V gene encodes CDR1 SQVTM and CDR2 ANQGSEA. Looking up the rest from reference TRBV29-1 and TRBJ2-5 gives the full variable domain: SAVISQKPSRDICQRGTSLTIQCQVDSQVTMMFWYRQQPGQSLTLIATANQGSEATYESGFVIDKFPISRPNLTFSTLTVSNMSPEDSSIYLCSVDRDIQETQYFGPGTRLLVL.